This TCR beta chain was sequenced in a study of identical twins. There are 15 residues in the CDR3. CDR1 and CDR2 (germline): DFQATT, SNEGSKA (reference sequence). Between the trimmed V and J ends, which lost 3 bases and 6 bases, there was a span of 18 bases. TCRdb reprocessed the 5' RACE reads with MiXCR, giving one entry per CDR3 protein. Of roughly 720,000 distinct CDR3 sequences in the sample, 18% are singletons; the top ten hold 13%. The sample was also reused in another study, on T cells expressing NK-cell markers.

Sequencing was done on a sample of PBMCs. This clonotype originated in a woman under 30 in good health. V and J are TRBV20-1 and TRBJ2-1; D tentatively reads TRBD1 or TRBD2 (5 bases each). The CDR3 here is CSARSGGRLGNEQFF. The CDR3 DNA follows: TGCAGTGCTAGGAGTGGGGGAAGGTTGGGCAATGAGCAGTTCTTC.